One sample yielded the 29 T cell receptor beta chains listed below, sequenced in a study of OX40 agonist ivuxolimab in advanced cancers. Using immunoSEQ multiplex PCR, the repertoire was profiled, and TCRdb retains in-frame clones only, with some absent. The sample has 65,000 to 95,000 clones, over 75% seen once; the top ten hold roughly 5.5%. The sample was CD4+ or CD8+ T cells sorted from blood, taken in a trial of the OX40 agonist ivuxolimab. These receptors all come from an adult with an advanced solid tumor such as melanoma, head and neck, liver or kidney cancer.

The table lists this clone with a few counts. This sequence joins TRBV27 and TRBJ1-2; possibly TRBD1 for D (6 bases). Trimming took 5 bases from V and 4 from J, leaving 14 bases between them. The CDR3 has 14 residues. Per the germline V gene, CDR1 is MNHEY and CDR2 is SMNVEV (reference sequence). The CDR3 bases are TGTGCCAGCAGTCCAGGACAGAGTTTCTATGGCTACACCTTC. Its translation: CASSPGQSFYGYTF.

This rearrangement joins TRBV4-3 to TRBJ2-5, with D maybe TRBD2 (5 bases). The J call may be mistaken, given a closer DNA end match to TRBJ2-7. The germline CDR1 and CDR2 sequences are LGHNA and YSLEER. This CDR3 has 15 amino acids. The CDR3 DNA reads TGCGCCAGCAGCCAAGAGCCCCGGGGTGACTACGAGCAGTACTTC. Translation gives CASSQEPRGDYEQYF.

The chain couples TRBV29-1 to TRBJ2-5; D uncertain. Trimming took 0 bases from V and 7 from J, leaving 15 bases between them. The CDR3 extends over 14 amino acids. The germline V gene has CDR1 SQVTM and CDR2 ANQGSEA. CDR3 loop: CSVEESVVGGTQYF. The CDR3 DNA sequence: TGCAGCGTTGAAGAATCGGTCGTAGGTGGGACCCAGTACTTC.

This chain connects TRBV7-2 to TRBJ2-2; 7 nucleotides match TRBD2. The junction had 7 bases not matched to a gene; V was cut back by 2 bases and J by 4 bases. This CDR3 has 16 residues. Germline V gene data show CDR1 as SGHTA and CDR2 as FQGNSA. The CDR3 sequence is CASSLNPSGLTGELFF. DNA of the CDR3: TGTGCCAGCAGCTTAAATCCTAGCGGACTCACCGGGGAGCTGTTTTTT.

The chain employs TRBV7-3 and TRBJ2-7, with 7 bases identical to TRBD1. Trimming cost V 3 bases and J 6 bases; bases outside gene matches: 8. Germline V gene sequence: CDR1 SGHTA, CDR2 FQGTGA. There are 14 residues in the CDR3. CDR3 coding DNA: TGTGCCAGCAGCTTGCTACGACAGGGATCCGAGCAGTACTTC. Amino acids: CASSLLRQGSEQYF.

V usage is TRBV5-6 and J usage is TRBJ2-1; 13 bases are a match to TRBD2. The V gene's germline CDR1 is SGHDT and CDR2 YYEEEE. The CDR3 is 15 residues long. V was pared by 4 bases and J by 8 bases, with 6 bases of the junction left unmatched. CDR3 coding DNA: TGTGCCAGCAGCCGGACTAGCGGGAGTCTCTATGAGCAGTTCTTC. This gives the protein CASSRTSGSLYEQFF. Full variable domain (outside the CDR3, taken from reference TRBV5-6 and TRBJ2-1): DAGVTQSPTHLIKTRGQQVTLRCSPKSGHDTVSWYQQALGQGPQFIFQYYEEEERQRGNFPDRFSGHQFPNYSSELNVNALLLGDSALYLCASSRTSGSLYEQFFGPGTRLTVL.

This clone was counted once. The chain couples TRBV5-1 to TRBJ2-1, with D possibly matching TRBD1 (6 bases). Trimming removed 2 bases from V and 2 bases from J, with 11 bases in between. CDR1 SGHRS and CDR2 YFSETQ come from the germline V gene. CDR3 length: 15 residues. This CDR3 reads CASSFTGLPYNEQFF. Here the CDR3 DNA reads TGCGCCAGCAGCTTCACAGGGCTTCCCTACAATGAGCAGTTCTTC.

The chain employs TRBV7-9 and TRBJ2-3; 9 bases map to TRBD2. Trimming removed 1 base from V and 2 bases from J; junction bases left unmatched: 4. This CDR3 contains 16 residues. Germline-derived CDR1 and CDR2 are SEHNR and FQNEAQ (reference sequence). CDR3 in amino acids: CASSLDLAGPTDTQYF. Here the CDR3 DNA reads TGTGCCAGCAGCTTAGACCTAGCGGGACCCACAGATACGCAGTATTTT.

The rearrangement uses TRBV7-2 and TRBJ2-7, with D perhaps matching TRBD2 (6 bases). V shed 3 bases and J shed 6 bases, with 9 bases lying between them. The CDR3 is 12 residues long. The germline V gene encodes CDR1 SGHTA and CDR2 FQGNSA. The CDR3 reads CASSLGGVEQYF. CDR3 coding DNA: TGTGCCAGCAGCTTGGGGGGAGTCGAGCAGTACTTC.

The chain links TRBV5-5 to TRBJ1-2; 7 bases fit TRBD1. This CDR3 region has 14 residues. V gave up 2 bases and J gave up 7 bases; unmatched junction bases: 8. CDR1 and CDR2 (germline): SGHKS, YYEKEE (reference sequence). CDR3 sequence: CASSFVQGVSGYTF. CDR3 nucleotides: TGTGCCAGCAGCTTTGTGCAGGGGGTGTCTGGCTACACCTTC.

V is TRBV19 and J is TRBJ1-2; no firm D call. V gave up 6 bases and J gave up 5 bases, with 13 bases separating them. Germline lookup yields CDR1 LNHDA and CDR2 SQIVND (reference sequence). This CDR3 has 13 residues. The CDR3 nucleotides read TGTGCCAGTAGGGAATACCGAGATTATGGCTACACCTTC. Its protein product is CASREYRDYGYTF. Based on the CDR3 plus reference TRBV19 and TRBJ1-2, the full variable domain is DGGITQSPKYLFRKEGQNVTLSCEQNLNHDAMYWYRQDPGQGLRLIYYSQIVNDFQKGDIAEGYSVSREKKESFPLTVTSAQKNPTAFYLCASREYRDYGYTFGSGTRLTVV.

This sequence joins TRBV4-1 and TRBJ2-7; 9 bases are shared with TRBD2. CDR3 length equals 16 residues. V lost 5 bases to trimming and J lost 5 bases; unmatched junction nucleotides: 13. CDR1 is MGHRA and CDR2 is YSYEKL in the germline V gene. In DNA form, the CDR3 reads TGCGCCAGCAGCTTCCGAGGGGATAGCGGGAGCGACGAGCAGTACTTC. The encoded protein is CASSFRGDSGSDEQYF.

The chain joins TRBV6-5 to TRBJ1-5, with 9 bases identical to TRBD1. This CDR3 is 14 amino acids long. Germline trimming cut 6 bases from V and 7 bases from J; bases unmatched to any gene: 7. Germline CDR1 and CDR2: MNHEY and SVGAGI. The CDR3 region has the DNA TGTGCCAGCAGCCAGGGACAGGGCCACCAGCCCCAGCATTTT. Amino acids: CASSQGQGHQPQHF.

J is TRBJ2-5 and V is TRBV4-1; 9 nucleotides align to TRBD2. The germline gives CDR1 MGHRA, CDR2 YSYEKL. CDR3 size: 15 residues. The trim removed 0 bases at V and 2 bases at J, leaving 1 base unmatched. The CDR3 loop reads CASSQETSGQETQYF. The CDR3 region has the DNA TGCGCCAGCAGCCAAGAGACTAGCGGACAAGAGACCCAGTACTTC.

This sequence joins TRBV5-1 and TRBJ2-1, with D possibly matching TRBD2 (6 bases). Germline V gene data show CDR1 as SGHRS and CDR2 as YFSETQ. V lost 7 bases and J 0 bases, leaving 11 bases between the germline ends. This CDR3 spans 14 amino acids. The CDR3 nucleotides are TGCGCCAGCGGTACGGGAGTCTCCTACAATGAGCAGTTCTTC. Amino acid sequence: CASGTGVSYNEQFF.

The genes are TRBV5-4 and TRBJ1-5; 8 nucleotides agree with TRBD1. This CDR3 contains 16 residues. After removal of 1 base from V and 0 bases from J, the junction contained 3 bases not matched to a gene. Germline assignment: CDR1 SGHNT and CDR2 YYREEE (reference sequence). The CDR3: CASSLMGQDSNQPQHF. CDR3 DNA sequence: TGTGCCAGCAGCTTGATGGGACAGGATAGCAATCAGCCCCAGCATTTT.

This chain connects TRBV25-1 to TRBJ2-1; D assignment may be TRBD1 or TRBD2 (5 bases each). The CDR3 runs to 14 residues. Trimming removed 5 bases from V and 4 bases from J, with 12 bases in between. CDR1 is MGHDK and CDR2 is SYGVNS in the germline V gene. The CDR3 DNA sequence: TGTGCCAGCAGTAAAAGCGGACAATACAATGAGCAGTTCTTC. It yields the protein CASSKSGQYNEQFF.

The CDR3 reads CASKAGGRAYEQYF. The CDR3 nucleotides are TGTGCCAGCAAAGCGGGGGGCCGAGCCTACGAGCAGTACTTC. V usage is TRBV7-2 and J usage is TRBJ2-7; 9 nucleotides line up with TRBD2. The CDR3 is 14 residues long. CDR1 is SGHTA and CDR2 is FQGNSA in the germline V gene. The V and J ends lost 7 bases and 2 bases, in that order; junction bases with no gene match: 6.

The CDR3 nucleotides are TGTGCCAGCAGCCAAGATCCCCCCAGGGGGGACACCGGGGAGCTGTTTTTT. Translated, it gives CASSQDPPRGDTGELFF. This chain connects TRBV14 to TRBJ2-2; perhaps TRBD1 as D (7 bases). V was cut by 0 bases and J by 3 bases, with 14 bases left in between. The length of the CDR3 is 17 residues. Germline CDR1 is SGHDN and CDR2 is FVKESK.

The chain combines TRBV4-2 with TRBJ1-2; a possible D gene is TRBD1 (6 bases). The CDR3 spans 15 residues. The V and J ends lost 1 base and 1 base respectively, with 10 bases between them. Germline loops: CDR1 LGHNA, CDR2 YNFKEQ. DNA for the CDR3: TGTGCCAGCAGCCAAGGGGGGGGGCTTAACTATGGCTACACCTTC. This encodes CASSQGGGLNYGYTF.

This chain uses TRBV5-1 with TRBJ2-7, with no clear D. The V gene's germline CDR1 is SGHRS and CDR2 YFSETQ. The V end lost 4 bases, the J end lost 1 base, and 15 bases lay between the germline ends. The CDR3 extends over 15 amino acids. Here the CDR3 DNA reads TGCGCCAGCAGCCGTGACGGAGTGGCGTCCTACGAGCAGTACTTC. As protein: CASSRDGVASYEQYF.

The chain couples TRBV29-1 to TRBJ2-7; 14 nucleotides agree with TRBD2. Germline V gene sequence: CDR1 SQVTM, CDR2 ANQGSEA. This CDR3 has 16 amino acids. The V gene end was trimmed by 5 bases and the J gene end by 0 bases; junction bases not matched to a gene: 6. CDR3: CSVKGTSGGASYEQYF. Here the CDR3 DNA reads TGCAGCGTTAAAGGGACTAGCGGGGGAGCCTCCTACGAGCAGTACTTC.

The genes are TRBV4-2 and TRBJ2-5; D is undetermined. Germline CDR1 and CDR2: LGHNA and YNFKEQ. V shed 1 base and J shed 2 bases, with 5 bases lying between them. The CDR3 runs 13 residues. CDR3 region: CASSQGLQETQYF. CDR3 DNA: TGTGCCAGCAGCCAAGGGTTACAAGAGACCCAGTACTTC.

The V call is TRBV7-3, the J call TRBJ1-1; D call uncertain. This CDR3 is 10 amino acids long. The V end was cut by 1 base, the J end by 8 bases, with 2 bases between. Germline V gene sequence: CDR1 SGHTA, CDR2 FQGTGA. The CDR3 is CASSLKEAFF. The CDR3 nucleotides read TGTGCCAGCAGCTTAAAAGAAGCTTTCTTT.

The rearrangement links TRBV2 to TRBJ2-7, with 11 positions matching TRBD1. This CDR3 has 14 residues. The V segment lost 6 bases and the J segment 7 bases; nucleotides outside the gene matches: 8. The germline V gene encodes CDR1 SNHLY and CDR2 FYNNEI. The DNA of the CDR3 is TGTGCCAGCAGACAGGACAGGGGGCCGAAAGAGCAGTACTTC. This encodes CASRQDRGPKEQYF.

V usage is TRBV5-1 and J usage is TRBJ1-1; 8 bases are a match to TRBD1. The CDR3 has 17 amino acids. V gave up 0 bases and J gave up 2 bases; unmatched junction bases: 9. The germline V gene encodes CDR1 SGHRS and CDR2 YFSETQ. This chain's CDR3 is CASSLVQGALANTEAFF. CDR3 sequence (DNA): TGCGCCAGCAGCTTGGTTCAGGGGGCACTGGCTAACACTGAAGCTTTCTTT.

In its sample, this clone was seen a few times. V is TRBV10-3 and J is TRBJ2-2; no firm D call. The CDR3 sequence is 12 residues long. Trimming removed 10 bases from V and 5 bases from J, with 11 bases in between. Germline V gene sequence: CDR1 ENHRY, CDR2 SYGVKD. CDR3 DNA: TGTGCCACTCTATTGTTAACCGGGGAGCTGTTTTTT. Its protein is CATLLLTGELFF.

This clone was seen more than once but under ten times. The same CDR3 can be traced to other DNA sequences in this sample. The chain combines TRBV7-9 with TRBJ2-7; D is perhaps TRBD1 or TRBD2 (5 bases each). Germline CDR1 is SEHNR and CDR2 is FQNEAQ (reference sequence). The V end lost 2 bases, the J end lost 3 bases, and 8 bases lay between the germline ends. The length of the CDR3 is 13 residues. DNA for the CDR3: TGTGCCAGCAGCTTATCTGGGGGCTACGAGCAGTACTTC. Its translation: CASSLSGGYEQYF.

V gene TRBV9 combines with J gene TRBJ1-4; maybe TRBD1 (6 bases). The CDR3 is 15 residues long. Germline values: CDR1 SGDLS, CDR2 YYNGEE. The germline V and J ends were trimmed by 4 bases and 5 bases, with 15 bases remaining between them. The CDR3 sequence: CASSPTGNLNEKLFF. In nucleotides, the CDR3 is TGTGCCAGCAGCCCCACAGGGAACCTAAATGAAAAACTGTTTTTT.